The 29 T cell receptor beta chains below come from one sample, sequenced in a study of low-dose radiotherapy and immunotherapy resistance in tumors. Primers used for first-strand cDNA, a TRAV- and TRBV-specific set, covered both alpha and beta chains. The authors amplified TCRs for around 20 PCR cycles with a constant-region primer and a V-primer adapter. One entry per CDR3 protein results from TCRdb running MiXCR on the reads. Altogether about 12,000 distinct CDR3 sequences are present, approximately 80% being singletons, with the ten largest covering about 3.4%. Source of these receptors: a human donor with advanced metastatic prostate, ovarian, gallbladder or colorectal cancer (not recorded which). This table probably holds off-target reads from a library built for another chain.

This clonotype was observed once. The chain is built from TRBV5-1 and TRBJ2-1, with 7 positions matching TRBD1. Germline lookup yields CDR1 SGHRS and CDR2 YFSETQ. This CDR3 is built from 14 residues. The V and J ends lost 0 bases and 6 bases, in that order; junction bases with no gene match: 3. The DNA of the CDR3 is TGCGCCAGCAGCTTGGGGGACAGTATCAATGAGCAGTTCTTC. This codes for CASSLGDSINEQFF.

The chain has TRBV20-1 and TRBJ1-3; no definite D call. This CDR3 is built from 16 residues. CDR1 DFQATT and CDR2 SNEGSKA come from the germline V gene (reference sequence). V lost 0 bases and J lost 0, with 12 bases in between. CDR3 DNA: TGCAGTGCTAGAGATAGTAAAGGGAGCTCTGGAAACACCATATATTTT. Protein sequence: CSARDSKGSSGNTIYF.

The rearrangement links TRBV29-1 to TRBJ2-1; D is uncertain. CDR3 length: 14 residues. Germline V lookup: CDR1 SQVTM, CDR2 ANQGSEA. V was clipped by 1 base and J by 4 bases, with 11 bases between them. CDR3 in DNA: TGCAGCGTTGAAGGGGGATCTTTTTACAATGAGCAGTTCTTC. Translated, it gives CSVEGGSFYNEQFF.

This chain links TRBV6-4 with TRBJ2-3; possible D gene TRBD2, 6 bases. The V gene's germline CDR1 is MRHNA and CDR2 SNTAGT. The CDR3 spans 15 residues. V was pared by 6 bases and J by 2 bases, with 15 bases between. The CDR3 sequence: CASRRDPTYTDTQYF. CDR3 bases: TGTGCCAGCAGGCGGGACCCAACCTACACAGATACGCAGTATTTT.

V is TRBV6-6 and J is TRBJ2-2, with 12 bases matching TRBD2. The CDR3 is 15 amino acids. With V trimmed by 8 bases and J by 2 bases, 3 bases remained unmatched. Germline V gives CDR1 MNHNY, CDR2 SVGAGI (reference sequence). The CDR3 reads CASASGGGNTGELFF. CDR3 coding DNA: TGTGCCAGCGCTAGCGGGGGGGGTAACACCGGGGAGCTGTTTTTT.

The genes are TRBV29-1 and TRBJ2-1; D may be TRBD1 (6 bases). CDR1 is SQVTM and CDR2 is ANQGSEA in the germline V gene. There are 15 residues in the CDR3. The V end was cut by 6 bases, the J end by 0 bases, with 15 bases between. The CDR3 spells CSVGTLLHSYNEQFF. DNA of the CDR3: TGCAGCGTCGGGACACTTTTACACTCCTACAATGAGCAGTTCTTC.

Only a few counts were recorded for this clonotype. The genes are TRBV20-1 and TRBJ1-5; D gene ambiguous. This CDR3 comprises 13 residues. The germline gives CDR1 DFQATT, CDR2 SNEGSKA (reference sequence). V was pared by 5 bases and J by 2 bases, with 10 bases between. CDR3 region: CSAPLVGNQPQHF. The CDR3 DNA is TGCAGTGCTCCCCTGGTGGGCAATCAGCCCCAGCATTTT.

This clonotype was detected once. CDR3 sequence reads: CASSLTGANVLTF. The CDR3 coding sequence is TGTGCCAGCAGTTTAACTGGGGCCAACGTCCTGACTTTC. The chain carries TRBV28 and TRBJ2-6, with D hard to call. CDR1 and CDR2 from the germline V gene are MDHEN and SYDVKM. Trimming removed 2 bases at V and 2 bases at J, with 1 base between. The CDR3 contains 13 residues.

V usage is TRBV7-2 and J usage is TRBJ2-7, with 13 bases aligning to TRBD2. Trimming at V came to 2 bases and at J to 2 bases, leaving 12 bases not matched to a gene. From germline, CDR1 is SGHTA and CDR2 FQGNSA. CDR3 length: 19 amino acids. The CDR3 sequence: CASSLFVPGLAGQTYEQYF. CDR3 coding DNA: TGTGCCAGCAGCTTATTCGTACCGGGACTAGCGGGACAAACCTACGAGCAGTACTTC.

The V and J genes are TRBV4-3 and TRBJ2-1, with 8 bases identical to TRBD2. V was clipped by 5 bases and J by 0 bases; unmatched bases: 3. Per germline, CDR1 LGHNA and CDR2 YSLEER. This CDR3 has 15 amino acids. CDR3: CASSVSGSSYNEQFF. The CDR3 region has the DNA TGCGCCAGCAGCGTAAGCGGGAGCTCCTACAATGAGCAGTTCTTC.

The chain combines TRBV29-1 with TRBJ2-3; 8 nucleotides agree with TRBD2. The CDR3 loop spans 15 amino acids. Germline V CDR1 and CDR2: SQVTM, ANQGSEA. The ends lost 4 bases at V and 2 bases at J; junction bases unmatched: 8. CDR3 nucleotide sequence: TGCAGCGTTGCTCGGGCGACTAGCGCCACAGATACGCAGTATTTT. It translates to CSVARATSATDTQYF.

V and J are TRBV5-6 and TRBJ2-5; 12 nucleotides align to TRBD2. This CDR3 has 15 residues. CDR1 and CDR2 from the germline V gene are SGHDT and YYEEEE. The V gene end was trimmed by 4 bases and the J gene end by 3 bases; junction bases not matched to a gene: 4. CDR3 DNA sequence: TGTGCCAGCAGCAGACTAGCGGGAGCCGAAGAGACCCAGTACTTC. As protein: CASSRLAGAEETQYF. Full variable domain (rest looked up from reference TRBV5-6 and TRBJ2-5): DAGVTQSPTHLIKTRGQQVTLRCSPKSGHDTVSWYQQALGQGPQFIFQYYEEEERQRGNFPDRFSGHQFPNYSSELNVNALLLGDSALYLCASSRLAGAEETQYFGPGTRLLVL.

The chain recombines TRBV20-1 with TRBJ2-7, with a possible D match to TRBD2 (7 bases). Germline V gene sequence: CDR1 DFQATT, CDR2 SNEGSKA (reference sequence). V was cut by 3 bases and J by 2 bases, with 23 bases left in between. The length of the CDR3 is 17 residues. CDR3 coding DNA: TGCAGTGCTAGTTCTCGGTCGGGGAGCGGGACAACCTACGAGCAGTACTTC. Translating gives CSASSRSGSGTTYEQYF.

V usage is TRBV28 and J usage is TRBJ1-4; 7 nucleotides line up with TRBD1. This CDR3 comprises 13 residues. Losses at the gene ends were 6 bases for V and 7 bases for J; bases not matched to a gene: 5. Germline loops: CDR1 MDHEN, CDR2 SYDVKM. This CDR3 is CASSNRGPEKLFF. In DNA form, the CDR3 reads TGTGCCAGCAGCAACAGGGGCCCTGAAAAACTGTTTTTT.

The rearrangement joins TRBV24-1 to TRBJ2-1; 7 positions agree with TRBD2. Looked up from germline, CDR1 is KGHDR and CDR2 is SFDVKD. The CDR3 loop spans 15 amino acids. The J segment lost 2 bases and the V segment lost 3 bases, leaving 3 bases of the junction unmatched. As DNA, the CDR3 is TGTGCCACCAGTGATCCGGGAGGACCCTACAATGAGCAGTTCTTC. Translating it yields CATSDPGGPYNEQFF.

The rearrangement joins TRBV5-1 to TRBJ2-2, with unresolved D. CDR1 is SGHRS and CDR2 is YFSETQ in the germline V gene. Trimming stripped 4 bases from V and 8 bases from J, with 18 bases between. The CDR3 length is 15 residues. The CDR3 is CASSIGRSLPGELFF. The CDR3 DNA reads TGCGCCAGCAGCATTGGACGTTCGCTCCCTGGGGAGCTGTTTTTT. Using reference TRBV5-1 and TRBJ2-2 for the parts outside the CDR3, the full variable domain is KAGVTQTPRYLIKTRGQQVTLSCSPISGHRSVSWYQQTPGQGLQFLFEYFSETQRNKGNFPGRFSGRQFSNSRSEMNVSTLELGDSALYLCASSIGRSLPGELFFGEGSRLTVL.

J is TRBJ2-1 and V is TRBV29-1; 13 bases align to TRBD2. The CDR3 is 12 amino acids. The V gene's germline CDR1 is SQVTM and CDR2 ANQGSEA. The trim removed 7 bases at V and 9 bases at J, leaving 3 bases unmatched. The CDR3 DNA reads TGCAGCGGGACTAGCGGGAGTTCTGAGCAGTTCTTC. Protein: CSGTSGSSEQFF.

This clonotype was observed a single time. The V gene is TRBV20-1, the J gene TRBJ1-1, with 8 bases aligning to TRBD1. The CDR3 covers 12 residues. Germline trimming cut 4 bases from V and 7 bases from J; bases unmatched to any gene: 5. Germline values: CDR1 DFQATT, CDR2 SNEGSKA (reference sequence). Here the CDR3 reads CSATHRGSEAFF. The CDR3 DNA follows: TGCAGTGCTACCCACAGGGGGAGTGAAGCTTTCTTT.

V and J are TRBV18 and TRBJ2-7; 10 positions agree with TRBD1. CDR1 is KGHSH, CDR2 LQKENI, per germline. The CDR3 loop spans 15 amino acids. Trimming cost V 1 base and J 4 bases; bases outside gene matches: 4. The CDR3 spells CASSPRRQGAYEQYF. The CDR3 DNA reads TGTGCCAGCTCACCACGGAGACAGGGGGCTTACGAGCAGTACTTC.

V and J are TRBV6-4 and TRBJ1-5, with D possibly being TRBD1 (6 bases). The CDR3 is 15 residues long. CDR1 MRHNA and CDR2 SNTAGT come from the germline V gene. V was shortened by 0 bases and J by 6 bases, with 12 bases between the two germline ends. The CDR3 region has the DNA TGTGCCAGCAGTGACTCGAAACAGGGATTTCAGCCCCAGCATTTT. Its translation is CASSDSKQGFQPQHF.

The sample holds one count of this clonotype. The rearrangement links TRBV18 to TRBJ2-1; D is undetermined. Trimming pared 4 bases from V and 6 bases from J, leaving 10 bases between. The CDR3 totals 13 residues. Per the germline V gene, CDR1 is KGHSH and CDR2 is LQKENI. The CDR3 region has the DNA TGTGCCAGCTCACTGCAAGACGGCAATGAGCAGTTCTTC. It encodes CASSLQDGNEQFF.

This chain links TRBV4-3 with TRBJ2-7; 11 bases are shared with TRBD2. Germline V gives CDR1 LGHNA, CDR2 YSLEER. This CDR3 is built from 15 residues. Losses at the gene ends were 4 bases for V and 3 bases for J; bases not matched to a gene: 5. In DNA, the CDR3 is TGCGCCAGCAGCCCCCGGACTAGCGGGTACTACGAGCAGTACTTC. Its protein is CASSPRTSGYYEQYF.

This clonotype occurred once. The CDR3 DNA is TGTGCCAGCAGTTCGGGCGATCGGAAGCAGTTCTTC. It specifies CASSSGDRKQFF. The chain employs TRBV28 and TRBJ2-1; D unclear. The CDR3 runs to 12 residues. Germline lookup yields CDR1 MDHEN and CDR2 SYDVKM. The germline V and J ends were trimmed by 4 bases and 11 bases, with 12 bases remaining between them.

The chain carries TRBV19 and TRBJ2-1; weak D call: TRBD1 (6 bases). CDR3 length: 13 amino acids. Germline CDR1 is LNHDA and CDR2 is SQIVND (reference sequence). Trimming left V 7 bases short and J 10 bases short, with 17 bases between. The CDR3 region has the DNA TGTGCCAGTAATGCCCAGGGGCTCGCAGAGCAGTTCTTC. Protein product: CASNAQGLAEQFF.

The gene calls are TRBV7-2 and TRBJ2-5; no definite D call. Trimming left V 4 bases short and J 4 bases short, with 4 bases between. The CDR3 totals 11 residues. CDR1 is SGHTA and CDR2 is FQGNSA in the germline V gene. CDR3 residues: CASSYPETQYF. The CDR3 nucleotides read TGTGCCAGCAGCTACCCAGAGACCCAGTACTTC.

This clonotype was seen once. The CDR3 sequence: CASSENDKYSPLHF. The CDR3 DNA reads TGTGCCAGCAGTGAGAACGACAAATATTCACCCCTCCACTTT. The chain uses TRBV2 and TRBJ1-6; D is uncertain. Trimming removed 3 bases at V and 8 bases at J, with 11 bases between. This CDR3 has 14 residues. Germline assignment: CDR1 SNHLY and CDR2 FYNNEI.

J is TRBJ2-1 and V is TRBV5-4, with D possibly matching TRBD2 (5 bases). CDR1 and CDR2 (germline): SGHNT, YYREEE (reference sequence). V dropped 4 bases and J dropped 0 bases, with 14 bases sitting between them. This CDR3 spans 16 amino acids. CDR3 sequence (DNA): TGTGCCAGCAGCAGCAAAGGACTTCCCTCCTACAATGAGCAGTTCTTC. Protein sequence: CASSSKGLPSYNEQFF.

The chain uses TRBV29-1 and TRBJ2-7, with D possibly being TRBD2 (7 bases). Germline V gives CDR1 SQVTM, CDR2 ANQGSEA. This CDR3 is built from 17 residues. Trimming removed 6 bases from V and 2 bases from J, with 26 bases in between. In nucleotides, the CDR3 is TGCAGCGTACAGGGAAGGAGAGGGAGGGCGGGAACCTACGAGCAGTACTTC. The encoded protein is CSVQGRRGRAGTYEQYF.

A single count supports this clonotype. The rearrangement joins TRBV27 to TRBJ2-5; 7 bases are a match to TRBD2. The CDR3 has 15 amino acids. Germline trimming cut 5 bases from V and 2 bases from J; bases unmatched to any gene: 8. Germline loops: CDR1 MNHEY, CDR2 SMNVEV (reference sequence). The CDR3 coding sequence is TGTGCCAGCAGTCCTTCGGGGGGTCAGCAAGAGACCCAGTACTTC. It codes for CASSPSGGQQETQYF.